This TCR beta chain was sequenced for a study of shared clonotypes between healthy human individuals. Trimming stripped 1 base from V and 2 bases from J, with 12 bases between. The CDR3 totals 15 residues. From germline, CDR1 is SGHTA and CDR2 FQGNSA. About this clone: Its matching antigen is unknown.

Deep level was the assay's run setting. Tens of thousands of T cell genomes (approximately 210 ng DNA) went into each sorted-subset replicate. Source study methods: Because ImmunoSEQ provided only junction sequences with no quality scores, the filtering differed. Libraries were prepared by immunoSEQ multiplex PCR; TCRdb keeps only in-frame clonotypes and omits some of them. That table is the source of V, J and clone size, and D and trimming were worked out from the DNA. Seen here are millions of clones, about 95% observed once, and the top ten hold roughly 0.13%. General study points: Non-shared clonotypes had lower generation probabilities than those shared by all four donors.

The sequence was obtained from a man between 18 and 29 years old in good health. The chain employs TRBV7-2 and TRBJ2-7, with D maybe TRBD2 (6 bases). Sequenced input: naive CD4+ T cells sorted from blood. The sample's subset: CD45RA+ positively selected. The CDR3 DNA reads TGTGCCAGCAGCTTAGGTCGGGGGACCACCTACGAGCAGTACTTC. Translated: CASSLGRGTTYEQYF.